These 16 T cell receptor beta chains were sequenced from one sample in a study of T cell responses to AZD1222 COVID-19 vaccine. Clones were read by immunoSEQ multiplex PCR, and TCRdb kept only the in-frame ones, dropping some. The sample records 70,000 to 100,000 clones, 70% to 90% being singletons. This specimen was peripheral blood, taken 28 days after the second AZD1222 dose. Receptor source: an adult who received the AZD1222 COVID-19 vaccine.

The rearrangement uses TRBV4-3 and TRBJ2-1; weak D call: TRBD2 (6 bases). CDR1 LGHNA and CDR2 YSLEER come from the germline V gene. V was shortened by 1 base and J by 6 bases, with 10 bases between the two germline ends. The CDR3 is 14 amino acids. CDR3 region: CASSQGLVGNEQFF. CDR3 sequence (DNA): TGCGCCAGCAGCCAAGGACTAGTGGGCAATGAGCAGTTCTTC.

The rearrangement uses TRBV13 and TRBJ1-6; 10 bases line up with TRBD1. The length of the CDR3 is 18 residues. CDR1 is PRHDT and CDR2 is FYEKMQ in the germline V gene (reference sequence). V was clipped by 1 base and J by 0 bases; unmatched bases: 3. The CDR3 loop is CASSLEGQGSSYNSPLHF. In DNA form, the CDR3 reads TGTGCCAGCAGCTTAGAGGGACAGGGGAGCTCCTATAATTCACCCCTCCACTTT.

This chain uses TRBV14 with TRBJ2-6; 9 bases map to TRBD1. CDR1 is SGHDN, CDR2 FVKESK, per germline. The CDR3 covers 19 residues. V dropped 0 bases and J dropped 1; count of bases not matched to a gene: 7. The CDR3 sequence: CASSQDRDRARSGANVLTF. CDR3 sequence (DNA): TGTGCCAGCAGCCAAGACCGGGACAGGGCTAGGTCTGGGGCCAACGTCCTGACTTTC. The full variable domain, in which reference TRBV14 and TRBJ2-6 provide the parts outside the CDR3, is EAGVTQFPSHSVIEKGQTVTLRCDPISGHDNLYWYRRVMGKEIKFLLHFVKESKQDESGMPNNRFLAERTGGTYSTLKVQPAELEDSGVYFCASSQDRDRARSGANVLTFGAGSRLTVL.

The chain couples TRBV3-1 (or the pseudogene TRBV3-2) to TRBJ2-5; TRBD2 aligns across 9 bases. CDR3 length equals 16 residues. CDR1 and CDR2 from the germline V gene are LGHDT and YNNKEL (reference sequence). J was trimmed by 6 bases and V by 0 bases; bases with no gene match: 8. CDR3 coding DNA: TGTGCCAGCAGCCAAGATCTTGCGGGGGGGCGGCAGACCCAGTACTTC. This gives the protein CASSQDLAGGRQTQYF.

This sequence joins TRBV19 and TRBJ1-3, with a weak D call TRBD1 (6 bases). The CDR3 covers 16 residues. Germline CDR1 is LNHDA and CDR2 is SQIVND (reference sequence). V dropped 7 bases and J dropped 0 bases, with 16 bases sitting between them. The CDR3 nucleotides read TGTGCCAGTACCCTTATGGACAGTTACTCTGGAAACACCATATATTTT. Translating it yields CASTLMDSYSGNTIYF.

The gene calls are TRBV11-3 and TRBJ1-3, with no clear D. The CDR3 spans 15 residues. V shed 5 bases and J shed 0 bases, with 11 bases lying between them. Looked up from germline, CDR1 is SGHNT and CDR2 is YENEEA. CDR3 residues: CASSNDGPSGNTIYF. The DNA for the CDR3 is TGTGCCAGCAGCAACGACGGTCCCTCTGGAAACACCATATATTTT.

This rearrangement joins TRBV28 to TRBJ2-1, with 8 bases that match TRBD1. Germline CDR1 and CDR2: MDHEN and SYDVKM. The CDR3 spans 15 residues. V lost 4 bases, J lost 4 bases, and 6 bases stayed unmatched. CDR3 nucleotide sequence: TGTGCCAGCAGTTCGGGGGACAGGCGTTACAATGAGCAGTTCTTC. It yields the protein CASSSGDRRYNEQFF.

As concerns this clone: The junction departs from the called germline gene at one end, perhaps through a read error. The gene calls are TRBV6-1 and TRBJ1-4; D is uncertain. The CDR3 totals 14 residues. CDR1 and CDR2 (germline): MNHNS, SASEGT. The CDR3 reads CASSKAGSNEKLFF. The CDR3, as DNA: TGTGCCAGCAGTAAAGCCGGATCTAATGAAAAACTGTTTTTT.

The V call is TRBV7-3, the J call TRBJ2-3; no clear D. This CDR3 has 15 amino acids. Germline V CDR1 and CDR2: SGHTA, FQGTGA. Deletions cut 2 bases from V and 6 bases from J, with 15 bases between. The CDR3 DNA is TGTGCCAGCAGCTTAGAAGGGTACCGAAAGGATACGCAGTATTTT. This translates into CASSLEGYRKDTQYF. The full variable domain, with the rest looked up from reference TRBV7-3 and TRBJ2-3, is GAGVSQTPSNKVTEKGKYVELRCDPISGHTALYWYRQSLGQGPEFLIYFQGTGAADDSGLPNDRFFAVRPEGSVSTLKIQRTERGDSAVYLCASSLEGYRKDTQYFGPGTRLTVL.

J is TRBJ2-7 and V is TRBV20-1; a weak D match, TRBD1 (7 bases). Germline lookup yields CDR1 DFQATT and CDR2 SNEGSKA (reference sequence). The CDR3 is 8 residues long. CDR3 sequence (DNA): TGCAGGGGGGGACAGCCGTACTTC. Residues: CRGGQPYF.

The chain joins TRBV19 to TRBJ2-2, with a tentative D call TRBD1 (6 bases). CDR1 is LNHDA and CDR2 is SQIVND in the germline V gene (reference sequence). V lost 6 bases to trimming and J lost 2 bases, with 22 bases between them. The CDR3 runs 18 residues. The CDR3 loop is CASSPSGTPKLNTGELFF. In DNA form, the CDR3 reads TGTGCCAGTAGCCCCTCCGGGACACCGAAGTTAAACACCGGGGAGCTGTTTTTT.

This chain uses TRBV6-2 or TRBV6-3 with TRBJ2-3, with D possibly being TRBD1 (6 bases). There are 14 residues in the CDR3. Germline V lookup: CDR1 MNHEY, CDR2 SVGEGT. The ends were cut back, 5 bases at V and 2 bases at J, with 11 bases in the middle. The CDR3 sequence: CASSLGQITDTQYF. The CDR3 DNA sequence: TGTGCCAGCAGTCTCGGACAGATCACAGATACGCAGTATTTT.

The chain is built from TRBV28 and TRBJ2-1; possible D gene TRBD1, 6 bases. CDR1 MDHEN and CDR2 SYDVKM come from the germline V gene. The CDR3 contains 13 residues. The V end lost 6 bases, the J end lost 8 bases, and 14 bases lay between the germline ends. CDR3 in amino acids: CASSLNRADEQFF. CDR3 sequence (DNA): TGTGCCAGCAGCCTTAACAGGGCTGATGAGCAGTTCTTC.

The chain employs TRBV7-7 and TRBJ2-3; D gene uncertain. The germline CDR1 and CDR2 sequences are SSHAT and FNYEAQ (reference sequence). Trimming removed 2 bases from V and 6 bases from J, with 18 bases in between. The CDR3 contains 16 residues. DNA of the CDR3: TGTGCCAGCAGCTTAACTACCGGGTCGAAAGGGGATACGCAGTATTTT. This gives the protein CASSLTTGSKGDTQYF.

V gene TRBV19 combines with J gene TRBJ1-5, with 9 nucleotides matching TRBD1. Germline CDR1 LNHDA, CDR2 SQIVND (reference sequence). This CDR3 has 15 amino acids. Germline trimming cut 5 bases from V and 2 bases from J; bases unmatched to any gene: 4. The CDR3 DNA reads TGTGCCAGTAGTCCCACAGGGGGCGGCAATCAGCCCCAGCATTTT. Encoded protein: CASSPTGGGNQPQHF.

This clone was seen only a few times. The V and J genes are TRBV9 and TRBJ2-7, with unresolved D. V was trimmed by 4 bases and J by 2 bases, leaving 19 bases between them. CDR1 and CDR2 from the germline V gene are SGDLS and YYNGEE. CDR3 size: 16 residues. The CDR3 bases are TGTGCCAGCAGCCCCGGACCCCCGACATATACCTACGAGCAGTACTTC. This sequence encodes CASSPGPPTYTYEQYF. The full variable domain, completed using reference TRBV9 and TRBJ2-7, is DSGVTQTPKHLITATGQRVTLRCSPRSGDLSVYWYQQSLDQGLQFLIQYYNGEERAKGNILERFSAQQFPDLHSELNLSSLELGDSALYFCASSPGPPTYTYEQYFGPGTRLTVT.